These T cell receptor beta chains were read from a single sample in a study of blood T cell repertoires in COVID-19. Repertoires were generated with immunoSEQ multiplex PCR, while TCRdb's copy carries only in-frame clones and drops some. The data contain some 91,000 clones, around four fifths of them singletons. Sequencing was performed on peripheral blood. These receptors were collected from a human donor in a cohort sampled during active COVID-19. Each CDR3 is given with its conserved first and last residue. The D gene is left open where the match is weak. Some rows have no size entry. The others give once, few or many, or a class for an expanded clone.

j_gene,d_gene,abundance,len,v_gene,CDR3nt,CDR3aa
TRBJ2-5,NA,NA,14,TRBV2,TGTGCCAGCAGTTGGGACACTCACCAAGAGACCCAGTACTTC,CASSWDTHQETQYF
TRBJ2-3,TRBD1,NA,14,TRBV30,TGTGCCTGGATACAGGGGTTGGGCACAGATACGCAGTATTTT,CAWIQGLGTDTQYF
TRBJ2-5,TRBD2,NA,15,TRBV19,TGTGCCAGTAGTATACTAGCGGGGGCCCAAGAGACCCAGTACTTC,CASSILAGAQETQYF
TRBJ2-7,NA,NA,15,TRBV18,TGTGCCAGCTCACCACCGATCCGGGACTCTTACGAGCAGTACTTC,CASSPPIRDSYEQYF
TRBJ2-3,TRBD2,NA,16,TRBV7-9,TGTGCCAGCAGCTTAGGGTCCGGGGGGTACACAGATACGCAGTATTTT,CASSLGSGGYTDTQYF
TRBJ1-3,NA,NA,14,TRBV3-1/TRBV3-2,TGTGCCAGCAGCCAACGGGGGTCTGGAAACACCATATATTTT,CASSQRGSGNTIYF
TRBJ2-7,TRBD1,NA,15,TRBV19,TGTGCCAGTAGTGGGCAGGGACAGGGTTTCTACGAGCAGTACTTC,CASSGQGQGFYEQYF
TRBJ2-3,TRBD2,NA,15,TRBV5-1,TGCGCCAGCAGGGCGACTAGCGGGAGCACAGATACGCAGTATTTT,CASRATSGSTDTQYF
TRBJ2-2,NA,NA,16,TRBV5-1,TGCGCCAGCAGCCCGGTTCGGCGGGGGCTGACCGGGGAGCTGTTTTTT,CASSPVRRGLTGELFF
TRBJ2-5,TRBD2,NA,15,TRBV7-3,TGTGCCAGCAGCTTAAGCGGGGGGCCTCAAGAGACCCAGTACTTC,CASSLSGGPQETQYF
TRBJ2-7,NA,few,14,TRBV7-2,TGTGCCAGCAGCTTATTGGAGCAATCCTACGAGCAGTACTTC,CASSLLEQSYEQYF
TRBJ2-5,TRBD2,NA,15,TRBV5-1,TGCGCCAGCAGCTTGGGGTCACAGCGGGAGGAGACCCAGTACTTC,CASSLGSQREETQYF
TRBJ2-1,NA,NA,16,TRBV11-2,TGTGCCAGCAGCTTAGGGAGGTTGACGTCCTACAATGAGCAGTTCTTC,CASSLGRLTSYNEQFF
TRBJ2-5,TRBD1,NA,14,TRBV10-3,TGTGCCATCAGTGTCGGACAGGGCCAAGAGACCCAGTACTTC,CAISVGQGQETQYF
TRBJ2-7,TRBD2,NA,16,TRBV28,TGTGCCAGCAGTTTACTTGTCGCGGGAGGGCCATACGAGCAGTACTTC,CASSLLVAGGPYEQYF
TRBJ2-2,NA,NA,15,TRBV6-2/TRBV6-3,TGTGCCAGCAGTTACTACAGGGCTAGCACCGGGGAGCTGTTTTTT,CASSYYRASTGELFF
TRBJ2-5,NA,once,13,TRBV10-3,TGTGCCACCTCCTTAGCGGACCAAGAGACCCAGTACTTC,CATSLADQETQYF
TRBJ2-5,TRBD1,NA,16,TRBV24-1,TGTGCCACCAGTGGGGACAGGGGCGCCGAAGGAGAGACCCAGTACTTC,CATSGDRGAEGETQYF
TRBJ1-6,TRBD1,NA,15,TRBV27,TGTGCCAGCAGTACCCCGGACAGGGTCTATTCACCCCTCCACTTT,CASSTPDRVYSPLHF
TRBJ1-5,TRBD1,NA,15,TRBV24-1,TGTGCCACCAGAAAGGACAGGGGAGACAATCAGCCCCAGCATTTT,CATRKDRGDNQPQHF
TRBJ2-1,TRBD2,once,15,TRBV7-2,TGTGCCAGCAGCGCGGGACTAGCGGGGGCCAATGAGCAGTTCTTC,CASSAGLAGANEQFF
TRBJ1-2,NA,NA,15,TRBV6-5,TGTGCCAGCAGGCTTGGGCGGGAGGGAGGTTATGGCTACACCTTC,CASRLGREGGYGYTF
TRBJ2-5,NA,once,14,TRBV5-3,TGTGCCAGAAGCTTGGCCCCCCTGCAAGAGACCCAGTACTTC,CARSLAPLQETQYF
TRBJ1-5,NA,few,16,TRBV7-9,TGTGCCAGCAGCTCCGGCAAAACAGGGCCCAATCAGCCCCAGCATTTT,CASSSGKTGPNQPQHF
TRBJ1-2,NA,NA,13,TRBV18,TGTGCCAGCTCACCACCCGGGAACTATGGCTACACCTTC,CASSPPGNYGYTF
TRBJ2-7,TRBD2,NA,14,TRBV18,TGTGCCAGCTCACCAGGGCGGGAGGGCTACGAGCAGTACTTC,CASSPGREGYEQYF
TRBJ2-3,TRBD1,few,16,TRBV19,TGTGCCAGTAGGCCCCTAGCCGGGACAGAGACAGATACGCAGTATTTT,CASRPLAGTETDTQYF
TRBJ1-2,NA,NA,13,TRBV5-1,TGCGCCCCCCGCGCGGGCGGCTCCTATGGCTACACCTTC,CAPRAGGSYGYTF
TRBJ2-7,TRBD2,NA,16,TRBV7-2,TGTGCCAGCAGCGAGGCTAGCGGGGGACCCTCCTACGAGCAGTACTTC,CASSEASGGPSYEQYF
TRBJ2-2,NA,NA,18,TRBV4-1,TGCGCCAGCAGCCAAGATCAGGGTCTGACCGCGAACACCGGGGAGCTGTTTTTT,CASSQDQGLTANTGELFF
TRBJ2-7,TRBD1,once,14,TRBV19,TGTGCCAGTAGTATCGCGACAGGGGGCTACGAGCAGTACTTC,CASSIATGGYEQYF
TRBJ2-3,TRBD2,NA,15,TRBV4-3,TGCGCCAGCAGCCAAGGGGTCGGGGGGGCCGGGACGCAGTATTTT,CASSQGVGGAGTQYF
TRBJ2-5,TRBD2,once,13,TRBV2,TGTGCCGGTTCTAGCGGGGGTAAAGAGACCCAGTACTTC,CAGSSGGKETQYF
TRBJ2-3,TRBD1,NA,17,TRBV10-3,TGTGCCATCAGCCCCAGGACAGGGGCCTCTCGCACAGATACGCAGTATTTT,CAISPRTGASRTDTQYF
TRBJ2-1,NA,NA,16,TRBV19,TGTGCCAGTAGTAATCAAATCCATGCGTCCTACAATGAGCAGTTCTTC,CASSNQIHASYNEQFF
TRBJ1-2,NA,once,11,TRBV29-1,TGCAGCGTCGACAATACTGGAGGCTACACCTTC,CSVDNTGGYTF
TRBJ1-4,TRBD1,NA,16,TRBV27,TGTGCCAGCAGTTACCGGGACAGGGGGCGGAATGAAAAACTGTTTTTT,CASSYRDRGRNEKLFF
TRBJ2-4,NA,few,17,TRBV5-4,TGTGCCAGCAGCTTGGAAGGAGGGCTGGGGGCCAAAAACATTCAGTACTTC,CASSLEGGLGAKNIQYF
TRBJ2-3,TRBD1,NA,14,TRBV6-2/TRBV6-3,TGTGCCAGCAGTCCGGGACAGTACACAGATACGCAGTATTTT,CASSPGQYTDTQYF
TRBJ2-1,TRBD1,once,14,TRBV6-2/TRBV6-3,TGTGCCAGCAGTTCTCCGACAGGGGTCGATGAGCAGTTCTTC,CASSSPTGVDEQFF
TRBJ2-7,TRBD2,NA,15,TRBV10-3,TGTGCCATCAGTATCGGGACTAGCGAAACCTACGAGCAGTACTTC,CAISIGTSETYEQYF
TRBJ2-5,NA,NA,14,TRBV5-1,TGCGCCAGCAGCTTGGCACTAGCCCAAGAGACCCAGTACTTC,CASSLALAQETQYF
TRBJ2-7,TRBD1,NA,13,TRBV11-2,TGTGCCAGCAGCCTCCCGACAGGGAACGAGCAGTACTTC,CASSLPTGNEQYF
TRBJ1-3,NA,NA,16,TRBV10-2,TGCGCCAGCAGTGAGTCATGGTACAGCACTGGAAACACCATATATTTT,CASSESWYSTGNTIYF